This T cell receptor (beta chain) originates from a study of naive and memory T cell subsets. General study results and limits: Far more TCRs reportedly came from tuberculin skin test site biopsies.

The V segment lost 3 bases and the J segment 0 bases; nucleotides outside the gene matches: 0. The CDR3 contains 15 residues. The V gene's germline CDR1 is KGHSH and CDR2 LQKENI. For blood and skin samples, reverse transcription used TCR alpha and beta constant primers. TCRdb called the UMI-ligation and nested PCR reads again in MiXCR, with one record for every CDR3 protein. The data hold 15,000 to 20,000 distinct CDR3 sequences, with about a tenth observed a single time. The treatment is: skin biopsy from PPD injection site in Mantoux-positive individual. Input was roughly 1 to 1,100 ng of DNase-treated total RNA without cell sorting. Note on this clonotype: Its target is unknown.

The source is an adult in good health. The input for sequencing was skin, taken from a tuberculin skin test site. The V call is TRBV18, the J call TRBJ2-7, with 12 bases that match TRBD2. In nucleotides, the CDR3 is TGTGCCAGCTCACCGACTAGCGGGGGCTCCTACGAGCAGTACTTC. It codes for CASSPTSGGSYEQYF.